Following are 18 T cell receptor beta chains from one sample sequenced in a study of post-analysis software for immune sequencing data. Study results and limitations: In patients, TRBV5-6, TRBV5-1 and TRBV20-1 belonged to 4 or 5 TRBV segments found more frequently than in controls.

Prepared TCR beta cDNA libraries contained unique molecular identifiers. TCRdb independently ran MiXCR on the PCR reads; one entry per CDR3 protein. The table includes 450,000 or so distinct CDR3 sequences, around 40% detected once. For these TCRs, the target antigens are not known. Sequenced sample: blood. All receptors derive from a girl between 10 and 17 years old with multiple sclerosis.

The rearrangement links TRBV27 to TRBJ2-1; unclear D gene. The CDR3 runs 13 residues. V lost 3 bases to trimming and J lost 9 bases, with 12 bases between them. Germline CDR1 is MNHEY and CDR2 is SMNVEV (reference sequence). The CDR3 sequence: CASSFGLGGEQFF. CDR3 nucleotides: TGTGCCAGCAGTTTCGGCCTGGGTGGTGAGCAGTTCTTC.

The chain is built from TRBV5-1 and TRBJ2-7; TRBD2 is a possible D gene (5 bases). The CDR3 is made up of 17 amino acids. Germline loops: CDR1 SGHRS, CDR2 YFSETQ. V shed 2 bases and J shed 7 bases, with 25 bases lying between them. The DNA of the CDR3 is TGCGCCAGCAGCTTTCCTAGCTGGAGCGAAGCCTACAATGAGCAGTACTTC. The encoded protein is CASSFPSWSEAYNEQYF.

The chain recombines TRBV5-6 with TRBJ2-5; the match to TRBD1 covers 9 bases. In germline, CDR1 is SGHDT, CDR2 YYEEEE. The CDR3 sequence is 16 residues long. Germline trimming cut 0 bases from V and 3 bases from J; bases unmatched to any gene: 6. CDR3 in DNA: TGTGCCAGCAGCTTGGGGCCCGGGACAGGGAAAGAGACCCAGTACTTC. This translates into CASSLGPGTGKETQYF.

The chain employs TRBV7-2 and TRBJ1-4; a possible D gene is TRBD1 (5 bases). Trimming stripped 6 bases from V and 8 bases from J, with 13 bases between. Germline CDR1 is SGHTA and CDR2 is FQGNSA. This CDR3 spans 13 amino acids. The CDR3 protein is CASSRGVGEKLFF. The CDR3 DNA sequence: TGTGCCAGCAGTCGGGGGGTAGGAGAAAAACTGTTTTTT.

The chain links TRBV5-1 to TRBJ2-1; 8 bases are a match to TRBD2. Germline trimming cut 1 base from V and 8 bases from J; bases unmatched to any gene: 14. This CDR3 spans 17 amino acids. Germline CDR1 is SGHRS and CDR2 is YFSETQ. The CDR3 nucleotides read TGCGCCAGCAGCTTGTCCCTTGGACTAGCCGGACCAGATGAGCAGTTCTTC. It encodes CASSLSLGLAGPDEQFF. The full variable domain, completed using reference TRBV5-1 and TRBJ2-1, is KAGVTQTPRYLIKTRGQQVTLSCSPISGHRSVSWYQQTPGQGLQFLFEYFSETQRNKGNFPGRFSGRQFSNSRSEMNVSTLELGDSALYLCASSLSLGLAGPDEQFFGPGTRLTVL.

This clonotype was seen a handful of times. The chain joins TRBV7-2 to TRBJ1-2; the D gene is possibly TRBD1 (6 bases). Germline V lookup: CDR1 SGHTA, CDR2 FQGNSA. This CDR3 is built from 14 residues. The V gene lost 1 base and the J gene lost 4 bases, with 10 bases spanning the gap. The CDR3 bases are TGTGCCAGCAGCTTAGGCCCGGACAGCTATGGCTACACCTTC. Protein sequence: CASSLGPDSYGYTF.

This chain connects TRBV7-9 to TRBJ2-7; 11 nucleotides agree with TRBD2. The length of the CDR3 is 16 residues. The V gene's germline CDR1 is SEHNR and CDR2 FQNEAQ (reference sequence). V gave up 1 base and J gave up 3 bases; unmatched junction bases: 5. In DNA form, the CDR3 reads TGTGCCAGCAGCTTAGGTTTGACTAGCGGGAACTACGAGCAGTACTTC. This codes for CASSLGLTSGNYEQYF.

The table lists this clonotype with a few counts. V usage is TRBV28 and J usage is TRBJ2-3; 8 positions match TRBD2. Germline trimming cut 8 bases from V and 5 bases from J; bases unmatched to any gene: 12. The length of the CDR3 is 15 residues. CDR1 is MDHEN, CDR2 SYDVKM, per germline. In nucleotides, the CDR3 is TGTGCCAGCGACCGGGGCAGCGGGAGTCTAGATACGCAGTATTTT. Encoded protein: CASDRGSGSLDTQYF.

The V call is TRBV27, the J call TRBJ1-5; D ambiguous. Trimming removed 0 bases at V and 2 bases at J, with 5 bases between. The CDR3 is 14 amino acids. Germline V gives CDR1 MNHEY, CDR2 SMNVEV (reference sequence). CDR3: CASSLSPGNQPQHF. In DNA form, the CDR3 reads TGTGCCAGCAGTTTATCCCCTGGCAATCAGCCCCAGCATTTT.

V is TRBV29-1 and J is TRBJ1-1; a weak D match, TRBD1 (6 bases). CDR3 size: 11 residues. Germline V gene data show CDR1 as SQVTM and CDR2 as ANQGSEA. Trimming left V 8 bases short and J 1 base short, with 8 bases between. The CDR3 DNA sequence: TGCAGCTACAGGGCGAACACTGAAGCTTTCTTT. Protein sequence: CSYRANTEAFF.

The rearrangement links TRBV20-1 to TRBJ1-6; a weak D match, TRBD1 (6 bases). The CDR3 has 13 amino acids. Trimming stripped 4 bases from V and 2 bases from J, with 6 bases between. Germline assignment: CDR1 DFQATT and CDR2 SNEGSKA (reference sequence). Here the CDR3 DNA reads TGCAGTGCTACAGGGGCCTATAATTCACCCCTCCACTTT. The encoded protein is CSATGAYNSPLHF.

The chain couples TRBV7-8 to TRBJ1-1, with D uncertain. This CDR3 spans 16 amino acids. Germline loops: CDR1 SGHVS, CDR2 FQNEAQ. Trimming took 4 bases from V and 1 from J, leaving 16 bases between them. This CDR3 is CASSSLLGGGNTEAFF. In DNA form, the CDR3 reads TGTGCCAGCAGCTCCCTCTTGGGTGGTGGGAACACTGAAGCTTTCTTT.

V usage is TRBV4-1 and J usage is TRBJ2-7; no clear D. Germline loops: CDR1 MGHRA, CDR2 YSYEKL. Trimming pared 3 bases from V and 3 bases from J, leaving 12 bases between. The CDR3 has 14 residues. Written as DNA, the CDR3 is TGCGCCAGCAGCCACTCGGCCGGTAACTACGAGCAGTACTTC. Its protein product is CASSHSAGNYEQYF.

The J gene is TRBJ2-3, the V gene TRBV7-9; 9 nucleotides line up with TRBD1. The CDR3 length is 15 residues. Germline lookup yields CDR1 SEHNR and CDR2 FQNEAQ (reference sequence). Germline trimming cut 4 bases from V and 4 bases from J; bases unmatched to any gene: 6. The CDR3, as DNA: TGTGCCAGCAGCTCCAGCCGGGACAGGGCAGATACGCAGTATTTT. Its protein product is CASSSSRDRADTQYF. Full variable domain (remainder filled in from reference TRBV7-9 and TRBJ2-3): DTGVSQNPRHKITKRGQNVTFRCDPISEHNRLYWYRQTLGQGPEFLTYFQNEAQLEKSRLLSDRFSAERPKGSFSTLEIQRTEQGDSAMYLCASSSSRDRADTQYFGPGTRLTVL.

The rearrangement links TRBV6-6 to TRBJ1-2, with TRBD1 matching 7 bases. The CDR3 extends over 15 amino acids. Germline values: CDR1 MNHNY, CDR2 SVGAGI (reference sequence). J was trimmed by 5 bases and V by 4 bases; bases with no gene match: 10. CDR3 protein: CASSSAWDSKYGYTF. The CDR3 DNA reads as TGTGCCAGCAGTTCCGCTTGGGACAGCAAATATGGCTACACCTTC.

The DNA for the CDR3 is TGTGCCAGCAGTCCTCCCCGGGGGAGAGCAACCTACAATGAGCAGTACTTC. Amino acid sequence: CASSPPRGRATYNEQYF. This sequence joins TRBV12-3 or TRBV12-4 and TRBJ2-7, with D possibly TRBD2 on 6 matching bases. V was shortened by 5 bases and J by 7 bases, with 27 bases between the two germline ends. The CDR3 is 17 amino acids.

The CDR3 coding sequence is TGTGCCAGCAGCCAAGATGCAGGCAGGCGGAGCTATGGCTACACCTTC. This gives the protein CASSQDAGRRSYGYTF. The chain employs TRBV4-2 and TRBJ1-2; D call uncertain. From germline, CDR1 is LGHNA and CDR2 YNFKEQ. The ends were cut back, 0 bases at V and 4 bases at J, with 15 bases in the middle. This CDR3 is built from 16 residues.

This clonotype occurred once. The chain carries TRBV10-3 and TRBJ2-7; 13 bases are shared with TRBD2. The ends lost 6 bases at V and 3 bases at J; junction bases unmatched: 8. Germline assignment: CDR1 ENHRY and CDR2 SYGVKD. The CDR3 contains 16 residues. CDR3 amino acids: CAISDRTSGGNYEQYF. CDR3 DNA: TGTGCCATCAGCGACCGGACTAGCGGGGGTAACTACGAGCAGTACTTC.